Listed below are T cell receptor beta chains from one sample, sequenced in a study of blood T cell repertoires in COVID-19. Measured with immunoSEQ multiplex PCR; TCRdb has only the in-frame clones, and not every one. The sample records approximately 26,000 clones, roughly 82% being singletons. Input material: peripheral blood. Receptors were obtained from a man aged 80 or over with active or convalescent COVID-19. Each CDR3 is given with its conserved first and last residue. D genes are given only for firm matches. The size field is filled for only some rows; it gives once, few, many or a size class.

V	J	size	D	DNA	CDR3
TRBV6-5	TRBJ2-2	NA	NA	TGTGCCAGCAGTTACTCGACATCTACCGGGGAGCTGTTTTTT	CASSYSTSTGELFF
TRBV5-4	TRBJ1-1	NA	NA	TGTGCCAGCAGCTTGTCCCCGTTCACTGAAGCTTTCTTT	CASSLSPFTEAFF
TRBV10-2	TRBJ2-1	NA	TRBD2	TGCGCCAGCACCGAACCCGGGGGGGTCTATGAGCAGTTCTTC	CASTEPGGVYEQFF
TRBV18	TRBJ1-1	NA	NA	TGTGCCAGCTCACCGGAGTGGCAGGGGAACACTGAAGCTTTCTTT	CASSPEWQGNTEAFF
TRBV6-1	TRBJ1-1	NA	TRBD1	TGTGCCAGCAGTGAATATGTGACAGGGGGCCTGACTGAAGCTTTCTTT	CASSEYVTGGLTEAFF
TRBV7-3	TRBJ2-1	NA	TRBD1	TGTGCCAGCAGCATCCTGGGACAGGGGATCCATGAGCAGTTCTTC	CASSILGQGIHEQFF
TRBV28	TRBJ1-2	NA	NA	TGTGCCAGCAGTTTGATGCGGAGGCCTCCTATCTATGGCTACACCTTC	CASSLMRRPPIYGYTF
TRBV6-1	TRBJ1-2	once	NA	TGTGCCAGCAGTGAAGGGGGGGGGTATGGCTACACCTTC	CASSEGGGYGYTF
TRBV10-1	TRBJ2-3	NA	NA	TGCGCCAGCGCCCCAGGCACAGATACGCAGTATTTT	CASAPGTDTQYF
TRBV11-2	TRBJ2-1	NA	TRBD1	TGTGCCAGCAGCTTAAGACAGGGGTACAATGAGCAGTTCTTC	CASSLRQGYNEQFF
TRBV4-1	TRBJ1-6	few	NA	TGCGCCAGCCGACCGCAAAGGACAGCCACCCACGATTCACCCCTCCACTTT	CASRPQRTATHDSPLHF
TRBV6-5	TRBJ1-1	NA	NA	TGTGCCAGCAGGCCGACAGGAATCTCGAACACTGAAGCTTTCTTT	CASRPTGISNTEAFF
TRBV5-6	TRBJ2-5	NA	NA	TGTGCCAGCAGCTTGAAAGGGGCGGGGGAGACCCAGTACTTC	CASSLKGAGETQYF
TRBV21-1	TRBJ2-1	NA	NA	TGTGCCAGCAGCAAAAAGGGTAGGACAGGATCTTACAATGAGCAGTTCTTC	CASSKKGRTGSYNEQFF
TRBV25-1	TRBJ1-5	NA	TRBD1	TGTGCCAGCAGTAGACCCCCCGGGACAGGGAGGAATTTT	CASSRPPGTGRNF
TRBV18	TRBJ1-4	NA	NA	TGTGCCAGCTCACGGTCGGCAACTAATGAAAAACTGTTTTTT	CASSRSATNEKLFF
TRBV5-1	TRBJ2-5	NA	TRBD1	TGCGCCAGCAGCTTGTTGGGAGACAGGGTAGGCGAGACCCAGTACTTC	CASSLLGDRVGETQYF
TRBV19	TRBJ1-2	NA	TRBD1	TGTGCCAGTAGTTCTCCGGGACAGGGGGCTACGCTCTTTGGCTACACCTTC	CASSSPGQGATLFGYTF
TRBV6-5	TRBJ2-7	NA	NA	TGTGCCAGCAGAGCCGGGACATCGCACGAGCAGTACTTC	CASRAGTSHEQYF
TRBV6-4	TRBJ2-1	once	TRBD2	TGTGCCAGCAGTGGACTAGCGGGGCGGGGCGAGCAGTTCTTC	CASSGLAGRGEQFF
TRBV7-8	TRBJ1-6	NA	TRBD1	TGTGCCAGCAGCCTCCCACCCATGACAGGGAACGGTTCACCCCTCCACTTT	CASSLPPMTGNGSPLHF
TRBV4-2	TRBJ1-2	once	NA	TGTGCCAGCAGCCCGGGACATGCAGGAGGTGGCTACACCTTC	CASSPGHAGGGYTF
TRBV27	TRBJ1-4	NA	NA	TGTGCCAGCAGTTTATCGCCAACTAGATCCACCACCCCATATGAAAAACTGTTTTTT	CASSLSPTRSTTPYEKLFF
TRBV9	TRBJ2-1	NA	NA	TGTGCCAGCAGCGCCGCCACGGGCGGGCGCCTGCACAATGAGCAGTTCTTC	CASSAATGGRLHNEQFF
TRBV15	TRBJ2-3	NA	NA	TGTGCCACCAGCAGAGAAGGGGGCACAGATACGCAGTATTTT	CATSREGGTDTQYF
TRBV2	TRBJ1-2	NA	NA	TGTGCCAGCACCTACCAGGGGAACTATGGCTACACCTTC	CASTYQGNYGYTF
TRBV24-1	TRBJ2-1	NA	NA	TGTGCCACCAGTGACTCTGAGGTTGGCTGGTTGTTCTTC	CATSDSEVGWLFF
TRBV5-1	TRBJ1-5	NA	TRBD1	TGCGCCAGCAGCCCAGGACAGGGCAATCAGCCCCAGCATTTT	CASSPGQGNQPQHF
TRBV9	TRBJ2-1	once	NA	TGTGCCAGCAGCGTAGATGAGTCCCGGACTTACCCCCCCAATGAGCAGTTCTTC	CASSVDESRTYPPNEQFF